The present TCR beta chain was sequenced within a study of early T cells in non-severe SARS-CoV-2 infection. Findings of the study overall: Matching with VDJdb favored anti-spike CD8 responses (missing private and CD4 specificities).

This clonotype was counted many times. Its antigen is as yet unknown. TCRdb re-called the 5' RACE reads with MiXCR, one entry per CDR3 protein. This sample has more than 20,000 distinct CDR3 sequences; 4% to 5.5% occur once, and the top ten carry around 4.5%. This CDR3 region has 15 residues. Germline V gene lookup returns CDR1 DFQATT and CDR2 SNEGSKA (reference sequence). V lost 0 bases and J lost 5, with 13 bases in between. This receptor was identified in an adult who was a healthcare worker with PCR-confirmed SARS-CoV-2 infection or an uninfected control (not recorded which). Sequenced material: whole blood. The rearrangement uses TRBV20-1 and TRBJ2-2; D remains ambiguous. In DNA form, the CDR3 reads TGCAGTGCTAGAGATAAGGGCCAAACAACCGGGGAGCTGTTTTTT. Translation: CSARDKGQTTGELFF.